The sequence of this T cell receptor (beta chain) was determined in a study of T-cell reconstitution after alpha-beta-depleted transplantation in children. This clonotype was counted ten times or more. Preparing the TCRbeta library involved the use of unique molecular identifiers. TCRdb ran MiXCR on the PCR reads and lists one entry per CDR3 protein. The sample has fewer than 400,000 distinct CDR3 sequences, 20% seen once. Sequencing used PBMCs from the stem cell graft donor, obtained from the stem cell graft. This receptor was taken from a human donor who donated a stem cell graft to a child with acute myeloid leukemia.

CDR3: CATGGRPVGSNQPQHF. In nucleotides, the CDR3 is TGTGCCACCGGCGGCAGACCCGTCGGAAGCAATCAGCCCCAGCATTTT. The genes are TRBV6-5 and TRBJ1-5, with unresolved D. The CDR3 totals 16 residues. Germline V gene sequence: CDR1 MNHEY, CDR2 SVGAGI. Trimming took 10 bases from V and 1 from J, leaving 20 bases between them.